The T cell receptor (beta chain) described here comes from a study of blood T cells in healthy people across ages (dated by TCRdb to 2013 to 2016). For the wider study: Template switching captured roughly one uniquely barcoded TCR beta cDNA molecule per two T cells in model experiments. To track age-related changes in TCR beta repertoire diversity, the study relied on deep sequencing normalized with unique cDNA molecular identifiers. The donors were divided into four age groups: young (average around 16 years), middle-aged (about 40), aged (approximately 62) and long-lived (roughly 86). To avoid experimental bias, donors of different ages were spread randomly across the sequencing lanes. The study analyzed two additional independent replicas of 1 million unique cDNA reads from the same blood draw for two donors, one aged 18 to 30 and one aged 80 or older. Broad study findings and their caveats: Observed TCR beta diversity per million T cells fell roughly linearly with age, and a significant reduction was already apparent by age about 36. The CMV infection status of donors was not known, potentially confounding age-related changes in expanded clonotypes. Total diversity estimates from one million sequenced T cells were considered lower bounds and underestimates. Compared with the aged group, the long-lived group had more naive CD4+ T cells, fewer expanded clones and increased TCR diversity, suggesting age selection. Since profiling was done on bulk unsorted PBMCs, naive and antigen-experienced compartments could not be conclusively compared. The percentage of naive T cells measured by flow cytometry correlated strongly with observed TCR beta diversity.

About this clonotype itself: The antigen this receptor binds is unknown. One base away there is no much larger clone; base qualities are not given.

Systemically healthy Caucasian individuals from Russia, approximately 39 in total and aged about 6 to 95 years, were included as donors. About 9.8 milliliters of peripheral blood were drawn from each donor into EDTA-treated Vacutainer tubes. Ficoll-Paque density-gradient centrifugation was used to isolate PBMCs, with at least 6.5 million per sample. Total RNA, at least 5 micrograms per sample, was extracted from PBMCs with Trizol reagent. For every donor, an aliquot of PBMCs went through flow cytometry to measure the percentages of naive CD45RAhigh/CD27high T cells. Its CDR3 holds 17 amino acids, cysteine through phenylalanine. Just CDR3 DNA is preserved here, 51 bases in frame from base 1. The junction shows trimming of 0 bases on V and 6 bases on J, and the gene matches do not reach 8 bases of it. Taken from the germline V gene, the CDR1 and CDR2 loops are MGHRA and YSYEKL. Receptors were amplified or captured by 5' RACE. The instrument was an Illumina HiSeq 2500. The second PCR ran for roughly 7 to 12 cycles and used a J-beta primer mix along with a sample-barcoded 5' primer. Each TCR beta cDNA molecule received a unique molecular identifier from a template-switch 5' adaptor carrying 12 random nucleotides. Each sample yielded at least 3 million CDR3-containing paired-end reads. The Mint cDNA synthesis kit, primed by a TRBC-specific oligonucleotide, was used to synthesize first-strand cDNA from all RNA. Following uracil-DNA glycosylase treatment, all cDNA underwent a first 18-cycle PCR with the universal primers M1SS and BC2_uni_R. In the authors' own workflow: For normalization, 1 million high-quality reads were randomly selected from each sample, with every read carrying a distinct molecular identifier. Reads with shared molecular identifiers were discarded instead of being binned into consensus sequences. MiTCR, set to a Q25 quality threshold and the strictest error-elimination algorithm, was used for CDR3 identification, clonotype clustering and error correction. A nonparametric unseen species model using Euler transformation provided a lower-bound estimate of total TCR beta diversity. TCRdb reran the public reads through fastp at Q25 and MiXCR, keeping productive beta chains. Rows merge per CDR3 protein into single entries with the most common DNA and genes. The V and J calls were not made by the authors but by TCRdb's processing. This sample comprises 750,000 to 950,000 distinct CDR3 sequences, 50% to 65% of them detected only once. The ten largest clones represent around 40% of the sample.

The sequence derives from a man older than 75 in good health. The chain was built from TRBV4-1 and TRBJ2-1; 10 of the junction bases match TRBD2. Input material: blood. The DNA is TGCGCCAGCAGCCAAGATGGAGCGGGAGGGCTGAGCAATGAGCAGTTCTTC. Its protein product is CASSQDGAGGLSNEQFF.